The 30 T cell receptor beta chains reported below all come from one sample, sequenced in a study of shared clonotypes between healthy human individuals. The assay was immunoSEQ multiplex PCR, and TCRdb's table has in-frame clones only and misses some. This table holds about 660,000 clones, less than 85% found once. Sequencing input: memory CD4+ T cells sorted from blood. Subset given: CD45RA-negative fraction. Every receptor here comes from a young woman in good health.

This clone was counted once. V gene TRBV2 combines with J gene TRBJ1-4; D is possibly TRBD1 (5 bases). Looked up from germline, CDR1 is SNHLY and CDR2 is FYNNEI. V dropped 9 bases and J dropped 7 bases, with 12 bases sitting between them. The CDR3 covers 12 residues. CDR3 DNA: TGTGCCAGTTCCGGGACGGTTGAAAAACTGTTTTTT. This sequence encodes CASSGTVEKLFF.

The gene calls are TRBV25-1 and TRBJ2-1; 8 bases match TRBD2. This CDR3 contains 15 residues. V shed 6 bases, J shed 3 bases, and the junction held 7 bases outside the gene matches. Germline V CDR1 and CDR2: MGHDK, SYGVNS. CDR3 nucleotides: TGTGCCAGCAGACCCGGGGGGGGGAGCTACAATGAGCAGTTCTTC. Amino acids: CASRPGGGSYNEQFF.

The V call is TRBV4-1, the J call TRBJ2-5; D is ambiguous. Trimming pared 1 base from V and 4 bases from J, leaving 7 bases between. The CDR3 totals 13 residues. In germline, CDR1 is MGHRA, CDR2 YSYEKL. The CDR3 region has the DNA TGCGCCAGCAGCCAAGGAGGAGTAGAGACCCAGTACTTC. This encodes CASSQGGVETQYF.

V and J are TRBV29-1 and TRBJ2-3, with 7 bases matching TRBD2. Germline V gene data show CDR1 as SQVTM and CDR2 as ANQGSEA. V shed 5 bases and J 2 bases; nucleotides not matched to a gene: 10. The CDR3 runs 15 residues. The CDR3 bases are TGCAGCGTTAAAAAGCTAGCGGAAAACACAGATACGCAGTATTTT. It specifies CSVKKLAENTDTQYF.

This chain links TRBV6-1 with TRBJ1-1, with no clear D. The V gene lost 2 bases and the J gene lost 3 bases, with 10 bases spanning the gap. Germline V gene data show CDR1 as MNHNS and CDR2 as SASEGT. CDR3 length equals 14 residues. Written as DNA, the CDR3 is TGTGCCAGCAGTGAAAGCGTGGGTTACACTGAAGCTTTCTTT. Translated, it gives CASSESVGYTEAFF.

The rearrangement joins TRBV19 to TRBJ2-7; D is possibly TRBD2 (5 bases). CDR3 size: 13 residues. The germline gives CDR1 LNHDA, CDR2 SQIVND (reference sequence). Trimming stripped 4 bases from V and 8 bases from J, with 15 bases between. The CDR3 region has the DNA TGTGCCAGTAGTACACCACTAGAGATGAAGCAGTACTTC. Residues: CASSTPLEMKQYF. The full variable domain, in which reference TRBV19 and TRBJ2-7 provide the parts outside the CDR3, is DGGITQSPKYLFRKEGQNVTLSCEQNLNHDAMYWYRQDPGQGLRLIYYSQIVNDFQKGDIAEGYSVSREKKESFPLTVTSAQKNPTAFYLCASSTPLEMKQYFGPGTRLTVT.

This clone was counted a few times. The rearrangement links TRBV6-1 to TRBJ1-4, with no clear D. CDR1 and CDR2 (germline): MNHNS, SASEGT. This CDR3 contains 16 residues. V gave up 4 bases and J gave up 0 bases, with 12 bases separating them. The CDR3 reads CASSVRNSATNEKLFF. CDR3 DNA: TGTGCCAGCAGTGTCCGAAACAGTGCAACTAATGAAAAACTGTTTTTT.

This clone was seen just once. The rearrangement uses TRBV4-2 and TRBJ2-3, with 11 bases matching TRBD2. Germline CDR1 is LGHNA and CDR2 is YNFKEQ. This CDR3 has 18 amino acids. With V trimmed by 5 bases and J by 7 bases, 17 bases remained unmatched. For the CDR3, the DNA is TGTGCCAGCAGCGAGAGGTTGGGGGTCCGGACTAGCGGGTATACGCAGTATTTT. Amino acid sequence: CASSERLGVRTSGYTQYF.

Written as DNA, the CDR3 is TGCGCCAGCAGTCACCGTGGACAGCACGCGGAGACCCAGTACTTC. Its translation: CASSHRGQHAETQYF. The chain links TRBV5-1 to TRBJ2-5; perhaps TRBD1 as D (6 bases). The CDR3 extends over 15 amino acids. V gave up 5 bases and J gave up 5 bases, with 19 bases separating them. Per germline, CDR1 SGHRS and CDR2 YFSETQ.

The V call is TRBV28, the J call TRBJ1-5; 11 bases line up with TRBD1. The J segment lost 4 bases and the V segment lost 5 bases, leaving 7 bases of the junction unmatched. This CDR3 has 16 amino acids. CDR1 MDHEN and CDR2 SYDVKM come from the germline V gene. Written as DNA, the CDR3 is TGTGCCAGCAGTATCCGGGACAGGGGGAAGAATCAGCCCCAGCATTTT. It is translated as CASSIRDRGKNQPQHF.

The chain uses TRBV4-1 and TRBJ2-5; TRBD1 aligns across 9 bases. The trim removed 4 bases at V and 4 bases at J, leaving 7 bases unmatched. This CDR3 is 15 amino acids long. Per germline, CDR1 MGHRA and CDR2 YSYEKL. CDR3 protein: CASSPLGQGRETQYF. The CDR3 DNA reads as TGCGCCAGCAGCCCCCTTGGACAGGGGAGAGAGACCCAGTACTTC.

Comment on this clone: The same CDR3 can be traced to other DNA sequences in this sample. The chain joins TRBV27 to TRBJ2-2; D gene unclear. Germline V lookup: CDR1 MNHEY, CDR2 SMNVEV (reference sequence). V was pared by 5 bases and J by 1 base, with 5 bases between. This CDR3 has 13 amino acids. The CDR3 loop is CASSLLNTGELFF. CDR3 bases: TGTGCCAGCAGTCTCTTGAACACCGGGGAGCTGTTTTTT.

The chain uses TRBV5-4 and TRBJ2-7; D gene unclear. CDR3 size: 12 residues. The germline V gene has CDR1 SGHNT and CDR2 YYREEE (reference sequence). The V end lost 5 bases, the J end lost 5 bases, and 11 bases lay between the germline ends. CDR3 in DNA: TGTGCCAGCAGTTCCACCTCTAACGAGCAGTACTTC. It specifies CASSSTSNEQYF.

The chain links TRBV29-1 to TRBJ1-2; D perhaps matches TRBD1 (5 bases). Germline CDR1 and CDR2: SQVTM and ANQGSEA. The CDR3 has 12 residues. V was shortened by 6 bases and J by 3 bases, with 11 bases between the two germline ends. CDR3 protein: CSVGEVDYGYTF. The CDR3 nucleotides read TGCAGCGTAGGGGAAGTGGACTATGGCTACACCTTC.

The V and J genes are TRBV7-8 and TRBJ2-7; possible D gene TRBD2, 6 bases. The CDR3 is made up of 15 amino acids. With 4 bases removed from V and 12 bases from J, the gap between germline ends came to 25 bases. Germline V gives CDR1 SGHVS, CDR2 FQNEAQ. Here the CDR3 DNA reads TGTGCCAGCAGCTACAAAGCGGGTGTAGGTAGCCGACCGTACTTC. Its protein product is CASSYKAGVGSRPYF.

The rearrangement uses TRBV7-2 and TRBJ2-1, with D perhaps given as TRBD1 or TRBD2 (6 bases each). The CDR3 is 13 amino acids. Germline CDR1 and CDR2: SGHTA and FQGNSA. V was shortened by 4 bases and J by 8 bases, with 12 bases between the two germline ends. The chain's CDR3 is CASSSQGGYEQFF. The CDR3 coding sequence is TGTGCCAGCAGCTCACAGGGAGGCTATGAGCAGTTCTTC.

V is TRBV28 and J is TRBJ2-1; 8 bases fit TRBD1. Germline CDR1 and CDR2: MDHEN and SYDVKM. After removal of 7 bases from V and 4 bases from J, the junction contained 12 bases not matched to a gene. The CDR3 covers 16 residues. The CDR3 nucleotides are TGTGCCAGCAAAAACGGACAGGGCCTAGAATACAATGAGCAGTTCTTC. Amino acid sequence: CASKNGQGLEYNEQFF.

As DNA, the CDR3 is TGCGCCAGCAGCCAATCACGAACCCTATCCTACAATGAGCAGTTCTTC. This sequence encodes CASSQSRTLSYNEQFF. This chain uses TRBV4-1 with TRBJ2-1; no clear D. The ends were cut back, 2 bases at V and 1 base at J, with 12 bases in the middle. CDR3 size: 16 residues. CDR1 is MGHRA, CDR2 YSYEKL, per germline.

The rearrangement uses TRBV7-9 and TRBJ1-4, with unresolved D. The CDR3 runs 13 residues. V lost 0 bases to trimming and J lost 7 bases, with 6 bases between them. The germline V gene encodes CDR1 SEHNR and CDR2 FQNEAQ (reference sequence). CDR3 region: CASSLAGFEKLFF. The CDR3 DNA reads TGTGCCAGCAGCTTAGCAGGGTTTGAAAAACTGTTTTTT.

The chain uses TRBV7-9 and TRBJ2-7; the D call may be TRBD1 or TRBD2 (5 bases each). V dropped 2 bases and J dropped 7 bases, with 18 bases sitting between them. CDR3 length: 15 amino acids. Germline V gene sequence: CDR1 SEHNR, CDR2 FQNEAQ (reference sequence). CDR3 amino acids: CASSLRGRDAREQYF. The CDR3 nucleotides read TGTGCCAGCAGCTTACGCGGCAGGGACGCTAGAGAGCAGTACTTC.

The chain combines TRBV7-6 with TRBJ2-4; D gene ambiguous. CDR3 length: 14 amino acids. The V end was cut by 6 bases, the J end by 6 bases, with 15 bases between. Looked up from germline, CDR1 is SGHVS and CDR2 is FNYEAQ. The CDR3 region is CASSIGQQPNIQYF. As DNA, the CDR3 is TGTGCCAGCAGTATAGGGCAGCAACCAAACATTCAGTACTTC.

The chain employs TRBV7-9 and TRBJ2-1; 7 bases map to TRBD1. This CDR3 is built from 15 residues. V was pared by 1 base and J by 0 bases, with 0 bases of the junction left unmatched. CDR1 is SEHNR, CDR2 FQNEAQ, per germline (reference sequence). The CDR3 spells CASSLGQGSYNEQFF. The CDR3 DNA sequence: TGTGCCAGCAGCTTAGGACAGGGCTCCTACAATGAGCAGTTCTTC.

This clone was observed a handful of times. CDR3 sequence: CASSPQGDSYEQYF. The CDR3 bases are TGTGCCAGCAGCCCCCAAGGTGACTCCTACGAGCAGTACTTC. The genes are TRBV7-9 and TRBJ2-7; no reliable D call. The CDR3 consists of 14 residues. V was clipped by 5 bases and J by 0 bases, with 11 bases between them. Looked up from germline, CDR1 is SEHNR and CDR2 is FQNEAQ (reference sequence).

For this clone: Other DNA sequences in this sample translate to the same CDR3. The CDR3 loop reads CASSYGGNQPQHF. The CDR3 DNA sequence: TGTGCCAGCAGTTACGGGGGGAATCAGCCCCAGCATTTT. This rearrangement joins TRBV6-6 to TRBJ1-5; the D gene is possibly TRBD1 (5 bases). The CDR3 has 13 amino acids. Between the trimmed V and J ends, which lost 2 bases and 4 bases, there was a span of 6 bases. CDR1 and CDR2 from the germline V gene are MNHNY and SVGAGI (reference sequence).

J is TRBJ1-1 and V is TRBV20-1; D gene uncertain. The CDR3 spans 11 residues. Germline assignment: CDR1 DFQATT and CDR2 SNEGSKA (reference sequence). V gave up 6 bases and J gave up 3 bases, with 8 bases separating them. The CDR3 DNA reads as TGCAGTGCGGCGGATTACACTGAAGCTTTCTTT. Encoded protein: CSAADYTEAFF.

This clone was recorded once. The chain recombines TRBV5-1 with TRBJ1-1, with a possible D match to TRBD1 (6 bases). With 6 bases removed from V and 4 bases from J, the gap between germline ends came to 16 bases. Per germline, CDR1 SGHRS and CDR2 YFSETQ. The CDR3 loop spans 14 amino acids. The CDR3 nucleotides read TGCGCCAGCAAAACGACAGGATTGAGCACTGAAGCTTTCTTT. As protein: CASKTTGLSTEAFF.

The V gene is TRBV11-3, the J gene TRBJ2-4, with 7 bases lining up with TRBD2. Germline assignment: CDR1 SGHNT and CDR2 YENEEA. J was trimmed by 9 bases and V by 6 bases; bases with no gene match: 17. This CDR3 is built from 16 residues. The CDR3 DNA is TGTGCCAGCAGTCCTCGGACTAGATCGTGTAGGTGCATTCAGTACTTC. Its translation is CASSPRTRSCRCIQYF. The full variable domain, its missing parts supplied by reference TRBV11-3 and TRBJ2-4, is EAGVVQSPRYKIIEKKQPVAFWCNPISGHNTLYWYLQNLGQGPELLIRYENEEAVDDSQLPKDRFSAERLKGVDSTLKIQPAELGDSAVYLCASSPRTRSCRCIQYFGAGTRLSVL.

The genes are TRBV28 and TRBJ2-7, with D tentatively TRBD2 (7 bases). Trimming removed 5 bases from V and 6 bases from J, with 17 bases in between. The CDR3 totals 14 residues. Germline CDR1 and CDR2: MDHEN and SYDVKM. This chain's CDR3 is CASSPGGGKVEQYF. The CDR3 DNA reads TGTGCCAGCAGTCCTGGGGGGGGCAAAGTCGAGCAGTACTTC.

This rearrangement joins TRBV11-2 to TRBJ2-7, with a weak D call TRBD2 (7 bases). The length of the CDR3 is 17 residues. V gave up 2 bases and J gave up 3 bases, with 20 bases separating them. Germline V gene lookup returns CDR1 SGHAT and CDR2 FQNNGV. This CDR3 is CASSLSRGGAEYYEQYF. Here the CDR3 DNA reads TGTGCCAGCAGCTTAAGTAGGGGGGGCGCGGAATACTACGAGCAGTACTTC.

The CDR3: CASSQAGGPSAEQYF. CDR3 in DNA: TGTGCCAGCAGCCAGGCAGGGGGGCCATCCGCCGAGCAGTACTTC. V usage is TRBV5-5 and J usage is TRBJ2-7; TRBD1 is a possible D gene (7 bases). V shed 4 bases and J shed 6 bases, with 20 bases lying between them. The CDR3 sequence is 15 residues long. CDR1 and CDR2 from the germline V gene are SGHKS and YYEKEE (reference sequence).